These 24 T cell receptor beta chains came from one sample sequenced in a study of blood T cell repertoires in COVID-19 (dated by TCRdb to 2018 to 2021). Libraries came from the immunoSEQ multiplex PCR assay. This immuneACCESS table, as held by TCRdb, lists in-frame sequences with V and J called but not all clones. Of the missing ones, under half trace to an unresolved V gene in checked studies; the others have no known cause. The sample yields some 78,000 clones; 70% to 90% were counted once. The top ten hold nearly 5% of the sample. Source material: peripheral blood. The receptor source for this set is a woman of 80 years or more with active or convalescent COVID-19.

The chain joins TRBV7-6 to TRBJ2-5, with TRBD1 as a possible D gene (5 bases). Germline CDR1 is SGHVS and CDR2 is FNYEAQ. This CDR3 spans 17 amino acids. V was trimmed by 1 base and J by 0 bases, leaving 15 bases between them. The CDR3 bases are TGTGCCAGCAGCTTAGGTGGCAGGGTGGGATACCAAGAGACCCAGTACTTC. It is translated as CASSLGGRVGYQETQYF.

The rearrangement links TRBV28 to TRBJ2-5; possible D gene TRBD1, 6 bases. The CDR3 consists of 14 residues. The ends were cut back, 1 base at V and 9 bases at J, with 15 bases in the middle. The germline gives CDR1 MDHEN, CDR2 SYDVKM. The CDR3 spells CASSLSIPPGAQYF. CDR3 nucleotides: TGTGCCAGCAGTTTATCTATCCCCCCAGGGGCCCAGTACTTC. Drawing the rest from reference TRBV28 and TRBJ2-5, the complete variable domain is DVKVTQSSRYLVKRTGEKVFLECVQDMDHENMFWYRQDPGLGLRLIYFSYDVKMKEKGDIPEGYSVSREKKERFSLILESASTNQTSMYLCASSLSIPPGAQYFGPGTRLLVL.

The genes are TRBV7-8 and TRBJ2-7; 7 bases are shared with TRBD1. The germline V gene encodes CDR1 SGHVS and CDR2 FQNEAQ. The length of the CDR3 is 14 residues. Trimming at V came to 4 bases and at J to 7 bases, leaving 10 bases not matched to a gene. CDR3 loop: CASSSGQRLWEQYF. The CDR3, as DNA: TGTGCCAGCAGCTCGGGACAGCGACTGTGGGAGCAGTACTTC.

V is TRBV20-1 and J is TRBJ1-6; 8 bases match TRBD1. The germline gives CDR1 DFQATT, CDR2 SNEGSKA (reference sequence). CDR3 size: 14 residues. V lost 3 bases, J lost 7 bases, and 5 bases stayed unmatched. The CDR3 is CSASQGALNSPLHF. The CDR3 DNA reads TGCAGTGCTAGTCAGGGGGCTCTAAATTCACCCCTCCACTTT.

CDR3 sequence reads: CASSLTRGYSYEQYF. DNA of the CDR3: TGTGCCAGCAGTTTGACGAGGGGGTATTCTTACGAGCAGTACTTC. The gene calls are TRBV28 and TRBJ2-7; D is perhaps TRBD1 (6 bases). CDR1 and CDR2 from the germline V gene are MDHEN and SYDVKM. The CDR3 is 15 amino acids. Trimming pared 3 bases from V and 4 bases from J, leaving 16 bases between. Together with reference TRBV28 and TRBJ2-7, the CDR3 gives the full variable domain: DVKVTQSSRYLVKRTGEKVFLECVQDMDHENMFWYRQDPGLGLRLIYFSYDVKMKEKGDIPEGYSVSREKKERFSLILESASTNQTSMYLCASSLTRGYSYEQYFGPGTRLTVT.

The rearrangement links TRBV3-1 (or the pseudogene TRBV3-2) to TRBJ2-2, with unresolved D. The ends were cut back, 1 base at V and 5 bases at J, with 8 bases in the middle. Germline CDR1 is LGHDT and CDR2 is YNNKEL (reference sequence). This CDR3 is built from 14 residues. The DNA of the CDR3 is TGTGCCAGCAGCCAAGGGGCATCAACCGGGGAGCTGTTTTTT. Protein product: CASSQGASTGELFF.

V is TRBV3-1 (or the pseudogene TRBV3-2) and J is TRBJ2-3; D unclear. CDR1 and CDR2 (germline): LGHDT, YNNKEL (reference sequence). Trimming left V 2 bases short and J 10 bases short, with 10 bases between. The CDR3 is made up of 12 amino acids. The CDR3 loop reads CASSQSLPAQYF. CDR3 bases: TGTGCCAGCAGCCAAAGTCTACCGGCGCAGTATTTT.

V usage is TRBV28 and J usage is TRBJ2-4; 10 bases are a match to TRBD2. Germline CDR1 MDHEN, CDR2 SYDVKM. The CDR3 loop spans 17 amino acids. With 6 bases clipped from V and 7 bases from J, the junction kept 15 bases outside the gene matches. CDR3 protein: CASSLRSSGRIRNIQYF. DNA of the CDR3: TGTGCCAGCAGCCTAAGGTCTAGCGGGAGAATTCGGAACATTCAGTACTTC. The complete variable domain, with remaining parts taken from reference TRBV28 and TRBJ2-4, reads DVKVTQSSRYLVKRTGEKVFLECVQDMDHENMFWYRQDPGLGLRLIYFSYDVKMKEKGDIPEGYSVSREKKERFSLILESASTNQTSMYLCASSLRSSGRIRNIQYFGAGTRLSVL.

V is TRBV9 and J is TRBJ2-3; 14 positions agree with TRBD2. The CDR3 contains 17 residues. J gave up 4 bases and V 0 bases, and 4 bases lay outside the gene matches. Germline V gives CDR1 SGDLS, CDR2 YYNGEE. The CDR3 DNA reads as TGTGCCAGCAGCGTAGCGACTAGCGGGAGGGCGGCAGATACGCAGTATTTT. Protein sequence: CASSVATSGRAADTQYF.

The J gene is TRBJ2-3, the V gene TRBV24-1, with TRBD2 identical over 13 bases. CDR3 length: 17 residues. Germline V CDR1 and CDR2: KGHDR, SFDVKD. V shed 2 bases and J 2 bases; nucleotides not matched to a gene: 3. The CDR3 is CATSDSGLAGNTDTQYF. The CDR3 DNA reads TGTGCCACCAGTGATTCGGGACTAGCGGGGAACACAGATACGCAGTATTTT.

The chain links TRBV24-1 to TRBJ1-5, with TRBD1 as a possible D gene (6 bases). This CDR3 contains 18 residues. V shed 6 bases and J shed 1 base, with 21 bases lying between them. Germline-derived CDR1 and CDR2 are KGHDR and SFDVKD. CDR3 region: CATSSTGQGIRSNQPQHF. DNA for the CDR3: TGTGCCACCAGTTCGACGGGACAAGGTATTCGGAGCAATCAGCCCCAGCATTTT.

In DNA form, the CDR3 reads TGTGCCAGTATGGGACAGGGTAATGAAAAACTGTTTTTT. Its translation: CASMGQGNEKLFF. The chain carries TRBV19 and TRBJ1-4; the match to TRBD1 covers 9 bases. The CDR3 spans 13 residues. From germline, CDR1 is LNHDA and CDR2 SQIVND (reference sequence). Losses at the gene ends were 7 bases for V and 4 bases for J; bases not matched to a gene: 1.

The chain couples TRBV19 to TRBJ1-2; no definite D call. CDR3 length: 15 amino acids. Looked up from germline, CDR1 is LNHDA and CDR2 is SQIVND (reference sequence). The V gene lost 5 bases and the J gene lost 2 bases, with 15 bases spanning the gap. The CDR3 DNA reads TGTGCCAGTAGTCCCGTAGGAGGATCGAACTATGGCTACACCTTC. The encoded protein is CASSPVGGSNYGYTF.

The chain has TRBV5-8 and TRBJ2-3; TRBD2 aligns across 7 bases. V gave up 4 bases and J gave up 6 bases; unmatched junction bases: 8. This CDR3 has 14 residues. Germline-derived CDR1 and CDR2 are SGHTS and YDEGEE. CDR3 sequence (DNA): TGTGCCAGCAGCCCGACGGGGAGGGCGGATACGCAGTATTTT. This codes for CASSPTGRADTQYF.

This chain uses TRBV3-1 (or the pseudogene TRBV3-2) with TRBJ2-2; D ambiguous. Deletions cut 1 base from V and 4 bases from J, with 10 bases between. This CDR3 is built from 15 residues. Germline V lookup: CDR1 LGHDT, CDR2 YNNKEL (reference sequence). In nucleotides, the CDR3 is TGTGCCAGCAGCCAAGGGGCACATCTCACCGGGGAGCTGTTTTTT. This translates into CASSQGAHLTGELFF.

The V gene is TRBV12-5, the J gene TRBJ2-5, with a possible D match to TRBD1 (6 bases). CDR3 length: 13 amino acids. Trimming shortened V by 5 bases and J by 4 bases, and 11 bases separated the two germline ends. The germline CDR1 and CDR2 sequences are LGHNT and FRNRAP. The CDR3 bases are TGTGCTAGTGGTCCAACAGGGTCAGAGACCCAGTACTTC. Translating gives CASGPTGSETQYF.

The V and J genes are TRBV28 and TRBJ2-3; the D gene is possibly TRBD2 (6 bases). Trimming stripped 4 bases from V and 2 bases from J, with 10 bases between. The germline CDR1 and CDR2 sequences are MDHEN and SYDVKM. The CDR3 runs to 14 residues. CDR3 protein: CASSSGGATDTQYF. In DNA form, the CDR3 reads TGTGCCAGCAGTTCGGGCGGGGCCACAGATACGCAGTATTTT.

The chain uses TRBV18 and TRBJ1-1; TRBD1 might be the D (5 bases). V gave up 1 base and J gave up 4 bases, with 10 bases separating them. This CDR3 comprises 14 residues. CDR1 and CDR2 (germline): KGHSH, LQKENI. The CDR3 coding sequence is TGTGCCAGCTCACCACGGAGACAGATCACTGAAGCTTTCTTT. Translating it yields CASSPRRQITEAFF.

J is TRBJ1-4 and V is TRBV9; 8 positions match TRBD1. The germline CDR1 and CDR2 sequences are SGDLS and YYNGEE. The CDR3 runs to 15 residues. J gave up 3 bases and V 3 bases, and 4 bases lay outside the gene matches. The CDR3 region is CASSAVTGANEKLFF. DNA of the CDR3: TGTGCCAGCAGCGCAGTGACAGGGGCTAATGAAAAACTGTTTTTT.

The chain has TRBV7-9 and TRBJ1-1, with 7 nucleotides matching TRBD1. CDR1 is SEHNR and CDR2 is FQNEAQ in the germline V gene (reference sequence). V dropped 6 bases and J dropped 0; count of bases not matched to a gene: 10. The CDR3 runs 16 residues. CDR3 sequence: CASRPKTGRMNTEAFF. CDR3 nucleotide sequence: TGTGCCAGCAGACCAAAGACAGGGCGCATGAACACTGAAGCTTTCTTT.

This clone occurred a few times. The chain couples TRBV6-6 to TRBJ2-7, with unresolved D. Trimming removed 0 bases from V and 2 bases from J, with 2 bases in between. CDR3 size: 12 residues. Germline CDR1 and CDR2: MNHNY and SVGAGI (reference sequence). The CDR3 DNA sequence: TGTGCCAGCAGTTACTCCGCCTACGAGCAGTACTTC. Encoded protein: CASSYSAYEQYF.

The chain carries TRBV24-1 and TRBJ2-1; D might be TRBD2 (6 bases). Germline values: CDR1 KGHDR, CDR2 SFDVKD. The V gene lost 3 bases and the J gene lost 9 bases, with 14 bases spanning the gap. The CDR3 runs to 14 residues. This CDR3 reads CATSDPWRAAEQFF. For the CDR3, the DNA is TGTGCCACCAGTGATCCTTGGAGGGCCGCTGAGCAGTTCTTC.

The J gene is TRBJ2-1, the V gene TRBV11-3, with 10 bases matching TRBD2. V lost 5 bases and J lost 10; bases outside the gene matches: 8. The CDR3 is 14 residues long. The germline V gene has CDR1 SGHNT and CDR2 YENEEA. Written as DNA, the CDR3 is TGTGCCAGCAGCCCAGCGGGAGGGCCACACGAGCAGTTCTTC. Protein sequence: CASSPAGGPHEQFF.

The CDR3 nucleotides read TGTGCCAGAAGCTTAGCGACAGTACCTAAAAACATTCAGTACTTC. Residues: CARSLATVPKNIQYF. J is TRBJ2-4 and V is TRBV7-5; TRBD1 is the table's D call and was not checked against the DNA. TRBV7-5 is annotated as a pseudogene. The CDR3 extends over 15 amino acids.